The source of this T cell receptor beta chain is a study of T cell clonotyping in hematopoietic cell transplantation. CDR3 length equals 15 residues. Germline lookup yields CDR1 SGHAT and CDR2 FQNNGV. Recipients were bled about 28 days pretransplant and at posttransplant days 30, 100, 180. Measured with immunoSEQ multiplex PCR; TCRdb has only the in-frame clones, and not every one. This table holds 29,000 or so clones, about 93% found once. As regards this clone: The junction departs from germline at one end; a sequencing error may be responsible.

The origin of this receptor is a female patient in her 50s who had an allogeneic stem cell transplant from a related donor, so the T cells may come from the graft donor. Some clones in this sample may be carry-over from other donors' samples. The chain has TRBV11-2 and TRBJ2-3, with TRBD1 matching 9 bases. This specimen was PBMCs, taken 100 days after allogeneic stem cell transplant. The CDR3 sequence: CASSSYRGRADTQYF. The CDR3 DNA sequence: TGTGCCAGCAGCTCATACAGGGGGCGAGCAGATACGCAATATTTT.